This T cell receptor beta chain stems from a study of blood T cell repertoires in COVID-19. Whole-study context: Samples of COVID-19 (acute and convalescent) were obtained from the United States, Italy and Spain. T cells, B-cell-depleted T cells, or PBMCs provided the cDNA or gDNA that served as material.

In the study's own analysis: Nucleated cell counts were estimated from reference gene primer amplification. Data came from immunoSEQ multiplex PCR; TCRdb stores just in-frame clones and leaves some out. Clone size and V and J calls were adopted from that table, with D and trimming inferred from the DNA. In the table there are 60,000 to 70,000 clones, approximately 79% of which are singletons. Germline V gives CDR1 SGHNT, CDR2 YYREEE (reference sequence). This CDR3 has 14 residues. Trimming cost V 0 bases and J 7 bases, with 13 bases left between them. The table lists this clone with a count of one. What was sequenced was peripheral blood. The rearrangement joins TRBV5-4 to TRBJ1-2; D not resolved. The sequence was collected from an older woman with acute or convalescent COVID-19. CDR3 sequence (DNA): TGTGCCAGCAGCTTGGCTACGGGGTACAGTGGCTACACCTTC. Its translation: CASSLATGYSGYTF.